This entry features one T cell receptor beta chain sequence. The antigen is unknown. The method was immunoSEQ multiplex PCR; TCRdb's version includes in-frame clones alone and lacks a portion of them. The data contain around 26,000 clones, 94% of them singletons. These data are taken from a study of STAT3 mutations in large granular lymphocyte leukemia. Findings and limits, study-wide: Clonal expansion was inferred from other time points because no sample existed at each clone's first appearance. Every T-cell large granular lymphocyte leukemia patient had at least one immunodominant TCR beta clonotype.

The clonotype was recovered from a man aged 40-49 years with T-cell large granular lymphocyte leukemia. Some clones in this sample may be carry-over from other donors' samples. The source material was peripheral blood mononuclear cells.

CDR3 loop: CSSFWRLTQYF. CDR3 DNA sequence: TGCAGTTCCTTCTGGAGGCTTACGCAGTATTTT. The rearrangement uses TRBV20-1 and TRBJ2-3, with TRBD2 as a possible D gene (5 bases). The CDR3 loop spans 11 amino acids. V was cut by 8 bases and J by 8 bases, with 14 bases left in between. Germline V gene data show CDR1 as DFQATT and CDR2 as SNEGSKA (reference sequence).